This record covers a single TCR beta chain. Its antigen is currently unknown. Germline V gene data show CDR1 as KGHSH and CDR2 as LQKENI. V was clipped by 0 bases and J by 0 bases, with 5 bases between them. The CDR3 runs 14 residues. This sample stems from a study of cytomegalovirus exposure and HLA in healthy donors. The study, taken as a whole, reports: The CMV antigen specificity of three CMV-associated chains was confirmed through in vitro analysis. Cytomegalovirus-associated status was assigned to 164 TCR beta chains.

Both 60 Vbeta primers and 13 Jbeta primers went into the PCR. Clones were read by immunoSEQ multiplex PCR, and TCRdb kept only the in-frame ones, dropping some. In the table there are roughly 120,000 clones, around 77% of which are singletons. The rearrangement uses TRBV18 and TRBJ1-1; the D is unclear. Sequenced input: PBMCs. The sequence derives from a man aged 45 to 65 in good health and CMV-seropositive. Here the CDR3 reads CASSPPSLNTEAFF. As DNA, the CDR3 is TGTGCCAGCTCACCACCGTCTTTGAACACTGAAGCTTTCTTT.